A selection of T cell receptor beta chains follows, all from one sample in a study of beta chain features in type 1 diabetes. The method was immunoSEQ multiplex PCR; TCRdb's version includes in-frame clones alone and lacks a portion of them. Seen here are over 350,000 clones, about 15% observed once, and the top ten hold under 0.02%. Sequenced: naive CD4+ T cells from blood. Receptor source: a woman aged 18-29 years in good health. CDR3s include the opening cysteine and the closing phenylalanine or tryptophan. The D gene is left open where the match is weak. For some rows the clone size is stated as once, few or many, or as a class when expanded; others skip it.

clone_size	v_call	j_call	d_call	cdr3_nt	cdr3_aa
few	TRBV15	TRBJ1-1	TRBD1	TGTGCCACCAGCAGGACCCGGGCCAGGGGGCTGGACACTGAAGCTTTCTTT	CATSRTRARGLDTEAFF
.	TRBV28	TRBJ2-7	TRBD2	TGTGCCAGCAGCCAATATACTAGCGGGAGCTACGAGCAGTACTTC	CASSQYTSGSYEQYF
few	TRBV7-9	TRBJ2-7	TRBD1	TGTGCCAGCAGCAAGCTCGACAGGGGGAACTTCTACGAGCAGTACTTC	CASSKLDRGNFYEQYF
few	TRBV4-1	TRBJ2-1	.	TGCGCCAGCAGCCAATCTTGGTTGCGACAGTTCTTC	CASSQSWLRQFF
few	TRBV29-1	TRBJ1-4	TRBD1	TGCAGCGTAGCCGGGACAGGGACCGGAAGGGGTGAAAAACTGTTTTTT	CSVAGTGTGRGEKLFF
.	TRBV2	TRBJ2-5	TRBD1	TGTGCCAGCAGGCTCGACAGGGCCGAGACCCAGTACTTC	CASRLDRAETQYF
.	TRBV14	TRBJ2-1	TRBD1	TGTGCCAGCAGCCAGCTTAGGACAGGGGGCAATGAGCAGTTCTTC	CASSQLRTGGNEQFF
.	TRBV2	TRBJ1-3	TRBD1	TGTGCCAGCAGCTCAGGGGGCTACCCTGGAAACACCATATATTTT	CASSSGGYPGNTIYF
.	TRBV30	TRBJ2-7	TRBD1	TGTGCCTGGGGACAGGGGATCTACGAGCAGTACTTC	CAWGQGIYEQYF
.	TRBV29-1	TRBJ2-1	TRBD1	TGCAGCGTTGACAAGACGGACAGGGGCCTCAATGAGCAGTTCTTC	CSVDKTDRGLNEQFF